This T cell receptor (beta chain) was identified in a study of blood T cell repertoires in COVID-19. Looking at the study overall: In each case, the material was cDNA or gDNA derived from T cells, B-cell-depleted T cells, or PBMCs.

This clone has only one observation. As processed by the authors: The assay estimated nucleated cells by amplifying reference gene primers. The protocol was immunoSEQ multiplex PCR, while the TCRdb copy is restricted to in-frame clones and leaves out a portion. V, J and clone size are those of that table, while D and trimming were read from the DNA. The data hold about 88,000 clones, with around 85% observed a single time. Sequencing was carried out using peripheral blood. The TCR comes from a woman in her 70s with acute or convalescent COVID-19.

The CDR3, as DNA: TGTGCCAGCAGTTATGCGCCGAACACTGAAGCTTTCTTT. This gives the protein CASSYAPNTEAFF. The rearrangement links TRBV6-1 to TRBJ1-1; D gene ambiguous. V was shortened by 5 bases and J by 1 base, with 8 bases between the two germline ends. This CDR3 spans 13 amino acids. The V gene's germline CDR1 is MNHNS and CDR2 SASEGT.